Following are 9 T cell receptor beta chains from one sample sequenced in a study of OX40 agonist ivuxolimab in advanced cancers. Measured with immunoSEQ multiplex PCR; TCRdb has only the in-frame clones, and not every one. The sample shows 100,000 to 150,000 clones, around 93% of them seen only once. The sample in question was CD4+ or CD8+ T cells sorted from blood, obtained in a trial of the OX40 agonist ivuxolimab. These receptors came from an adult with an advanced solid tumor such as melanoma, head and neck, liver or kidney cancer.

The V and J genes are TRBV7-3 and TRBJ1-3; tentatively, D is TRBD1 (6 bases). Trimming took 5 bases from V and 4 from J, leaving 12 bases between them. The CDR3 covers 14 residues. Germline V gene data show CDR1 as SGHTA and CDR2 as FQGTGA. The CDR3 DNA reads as TGTGCCAGCAGCACGGGGACAAAAGGAAACACCATATATTTT. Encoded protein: CASSTGTKGNTIYF.

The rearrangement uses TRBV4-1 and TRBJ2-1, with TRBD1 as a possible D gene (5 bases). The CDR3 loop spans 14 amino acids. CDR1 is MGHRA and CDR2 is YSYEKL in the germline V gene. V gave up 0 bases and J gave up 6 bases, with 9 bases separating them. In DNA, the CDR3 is TGCGCCAGCAGCCAAGATCAGGGTCTCAATGAGCAGTTCTTC. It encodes CASSQDQGLNEQFF.

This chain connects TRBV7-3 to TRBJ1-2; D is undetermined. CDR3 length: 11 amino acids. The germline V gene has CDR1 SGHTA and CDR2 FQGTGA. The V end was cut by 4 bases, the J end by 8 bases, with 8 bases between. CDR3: CASSSGGGYTF. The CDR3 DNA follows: TGTGCCAGCAGCTCGGGCGGGGGCTACACCTTC.

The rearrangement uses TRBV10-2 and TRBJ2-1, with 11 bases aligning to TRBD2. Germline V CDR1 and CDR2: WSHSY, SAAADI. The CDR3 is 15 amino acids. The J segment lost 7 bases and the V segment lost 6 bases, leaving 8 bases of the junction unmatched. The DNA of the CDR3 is TGCGCCAGCAGAAGTTCGCCTAGCGGGAGGAATGAGCAGTTCTTC. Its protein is CASRSSPSGRNEQFF.

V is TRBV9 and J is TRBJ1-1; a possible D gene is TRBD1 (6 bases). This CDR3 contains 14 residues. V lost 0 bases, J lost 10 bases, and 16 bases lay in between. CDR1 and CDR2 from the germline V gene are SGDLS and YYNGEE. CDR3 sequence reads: CASSVGGGADPAFF. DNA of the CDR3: TGTGCCAGCAGCGTAGGAGGGGGGGCAGACCCAGCTTTCTTT.

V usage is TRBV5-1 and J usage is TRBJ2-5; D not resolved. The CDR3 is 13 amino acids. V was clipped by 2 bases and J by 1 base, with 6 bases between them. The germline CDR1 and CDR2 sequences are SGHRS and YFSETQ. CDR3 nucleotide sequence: TGCGCCAGCAGCTTAGGCCCCCAAGAGACCCAGTACTTC. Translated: CASSLGPQETQYF.

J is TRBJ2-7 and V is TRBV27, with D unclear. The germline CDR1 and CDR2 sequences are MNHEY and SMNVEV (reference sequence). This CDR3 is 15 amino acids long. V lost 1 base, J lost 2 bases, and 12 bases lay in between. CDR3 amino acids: CASSLLLGSTYEQYF. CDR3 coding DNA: TGTGCCAGCAGTTTATTATTAGGATCCACCTACGAGCAGTACTTC.

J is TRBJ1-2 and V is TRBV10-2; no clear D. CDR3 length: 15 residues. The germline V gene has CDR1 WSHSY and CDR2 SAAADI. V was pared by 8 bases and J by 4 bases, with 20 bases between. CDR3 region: CASGDVLSVSYGYTF. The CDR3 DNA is TGCGCCAGCGGGGATGTTTTATCCGTTAGCTATGGCTACACCTTC.

For the CDR3, the DNA is TGTGCCAGCAGTTCCGCGGGACAATCAAACACTGAAGCTTTCTTT. Translated, it gives CASSSAGQSNTEAFF. The chain recombines TRBV6-6 with TRBJ1-1; D may be TRBD1 (6 bases). The CDR3 contains 15 residues. Germline V gene lookup returns CDR1 MNHNY and CDR2 SVGAGI (reference sequence). The V gene lost 4 bases and the J gene lost 2 bases, with 14 bases spanning the gap.